This T cell receptor (beta chain) comes out of a study of Graves' ophthalmopathy and Graves' hyperthyroidism. The germline V gene has CDR1 ENHRY and CDR2 SYGVKD. CDR3 size: 19 residues. V was pared by 3 bases and J by 0 bases, with 11 bases of the junction left unmatched. Points from the study as a whole: In blood, most expanded thyroid clonotypes above 0.001 frequency were also detected.

The TCR beta CDR3 regions underwent amplification from RNA transcripts. The first round was an RT-PCR with HTBI primers, and the second round was a multiplex PCR. TCRdb processed the multiplex PCR reads anew with MiXCR; each CDR3 protein has one entry. The sample includes over a million distinct CDR3 sequences, 36% of them seen just once. Patients were excluded if they had other autoimmune diseases or uncontrolled infections, and likewise if pregnancy or lactation applied. In this sample, this clonotype turned up a few times. Antigen unknown. J is TRBJ2-6 and V is TRBV10-3; 7 nucleotides align to TRBD1. The sequence was collected from an adult man with Graves' hyperthyroidism. Sequencing was carried out using peripheral blood or thyroid tissue (not recorded which). The CDR3 spells CAISEVETGILSGANVLTF. CDR3 bases: TGTGCCATCAGTGAAGTCGAGACAGGGATCCTCTCTGGGGCCAACGTCCTGACTTTC.